This TCR beta chain originates from a study of blood T cells in healthy people across ages. Study findings and constraints: Long-lived donors had more naive CD4+ cells and higher diversity than aged donors.

It was with a sample-barcoded 5' primer and a J-beta primer mix that a second PCR of roughly 6 to 11 cycles was run. TCRdb re-analysed the 5' RACE reads in MiXCR, keeping a single row per CDR3 protein. The data show 1.4 million or so distinct CDR3 sequences, approximately 43% seen once. Aged about 6 to 95, donors were systemically healthy Caucasians from Russia. This clonotype was recorded many times. Antigen: not known. Germline V gene lookup returns CDR1 SGHTA and CDR2 FQGNSA. This CDR3 is 13 amino acids long. V dropped 3 bases and J dropped 10 bases, with 13 bases sitting between them. This sequence was found in a woman aged 18-29 years in good health. The chain recombines TRBV7-2 with TRBJ2-1; no clear D. The sequencing sample was made of blood. CDR3 amino acids: CASSLPWLPEQFF. CDR3 nucleotide sequence: TGTGCCAGCAGCTTGCCATGGCTCCCCGAGCAGTTCTTC.